This TCR beta chain was identified during a study of regulatory T cells in long-lasting Graves disease. Study-level information: Those Graves' patients who were newly diagnosed had been on antithyroid drugs under 3 months.

Documented time point: newly diagnosed GD, antithyroid drugs for less than 3 months. RNA from PBMCs was the source of the TCR library. Trimming shortened V by 0 bases and J by 1 base, and 4 bases separated the two germline ends. CDR1 is LNHDA, CDR2 SQIVND, per germline (reference sequence). This CDR3 spans 13 amino acids. Sequencing libraries for TCR beta were prepared with iRepertoire HTBI primers and Arm-PCR of CDR3 regions. TCRdb reprocessed the multiplex PCR reads with MiXCR, giving one entry per CDR3 protein. The sample holds about 520,000 distinct CDR3 sequences, around 13% seen once. This clonotype was found a few times. Separately, the same data were catalogued under a study of T cells in Graves' hyperthyroidism and ophthalmopathy.

The TCR comes from a woman aged 25 to 39 with Graves disease. This rearrangement joins TRBV19 to TRBJ2-7; D call uncertain. The source was peripheral blood mononuclear cells (PBMCs), collected at new diagnosis, from a patient treated with antithyroid drugs. DNA of the CDR3: TGTGCCAGTAGTATAGATGGGTCCTACGAGCAGTACTTC. This translates into CASSIDGSYEQYF.